The 25 T cell receptor beta chains below come from one sample, sequenced in a study of blood T cell repertoires in COVID-19. Libraries were prepared by immunoSEQ multiplex PCR; TCRdb keeps only in-frame clonotypes and omits some of them. Here the sample spans about 220,000 clones, roughly 85% being singletons. Sequences were obtained from peripheral blood. The receptors here all came from a woman aged 70-85 years with COVID-19, enrolled during active disease.

This clone was recorded only once. The rearrangement uses TRBV7-2 and TRBJ1-2; D gene uncertain. This CDR3 has 12 amino acids. Trimming removed 0 bases from V and 7 bases from J, with 6 bases in between. The germline gives CDR1 SGHTA, CDR2 FQGNSA. DNA of the CDR3: TGTGCCAGCAGCTTAGCTAATAGTGGCTACACCTTC. Its protein product is CASSLANSGYTF.

This rearrangement joins TRBV6-1 to TRBJ2-1, with 7 bases matching TRBD2. V shed 2 bases and J 5 bases; nucleotides not matched to a gene: 6. CDR1 and CDR2 from the germline V gene are MNHNS and SASEGT. CDR3 length: 15 residues. This CDR3 reads CASSESRREHNEQFF. The CDR3 nucleotides read TGTGCCAGCAGTGAATCAAGGCGGGAGCACAATGAGCAGTTCTTC.

The chain combines TRBV19 with TRBJ1-1; no clear D gene. Per the germline V gene, CDR1 is LNHDA and CDR2 is SQIVND (reference sequence). The CDR3 consists of 13 residues. The germline V and J ends were trimmed by 8 bases and 4 bases, with 14 bases remaining between them. In DNA, the CDR3 is TGTGCCAGTCTTCACACCGGCGGCACTGAAGCTTTCTTT. Translating gives CASLHTGGTEAFF.

The chain recombines TRBV4-1 with TRBJ1-1; possibly TRBD1 for D (5 bases). With 0 bases removed from V and 4 bases from J, the gap between germline ends came to 24 bases. This CDR3 has 19 amino acids. Germline lookup yields CDR1 MGHRA and CDR2 YSYEKL. As DNA, the CDR3 is TGCGCCAGCAGCCAAGATCCGCCGGATAGGGGCCAGTTATTCACTGAAGCTTTCTTT. Protein sequence: CASSQDPPDRGQLFTEAFF.

This clone occurred a few times. For the CDR3, the DNA is TGTGCCAGCTCGAAGGACAGGGGGGATGGCTACACCTTC. Amino acids: CASSKDRGDGYTF. The V call is TRBV18, the J call TRBJ1-2; TRBD1 matches 10 bases. Germline values: CDR1 KGHSH, CDR2 LQKENI. After removal of 6 bases from V and 6 bases from J, the junction contained 4 bases not matched to a gene. CDR3 size: 13 residues.

This chain links TRBV6-5 with TRBJ2-3; possibly TRBD1 for D (6 bases). V dropped 6 bases and J dropped 2 bases, with 12 bases sitting between them. Germline V gives CDR1 MNHEY, CDR2 SVGAGI. This CDR3 contains 14 residues. The CDR3 coding sequence is TGTGCCAGCAGCCTTGGACAGTACACAGATACGCAGTATTTT. Translation gives CASSLGQYTDTQYF.

The chain couples TRBV11-2 to TRBJ1-1; 8 bases align to TRBD1. Trimming at V came to 7 bases and at J to 0 bases, leaving 13 bases not matched to a gene. The CDR3 loop spans 17 amino acids. Germline V gene sequence: CDR1 SGHAT, CDR2 FQNNGV. The CDR3 spells CASTYGQGALVNTEAFF. Written as DNA, the CDR3 is TGTGCCAGCACCTACGGGCAGGGGGCCTTAGTGAACACTGAAGCTTTCTTT.

The chain uses TRBV5-4 and TRBJ1-2; a weak D match, TRBD1 (5 bases). CDR1 SGHNT and CDR2 YYREEE come from the germline V gene (reference sequence). Between the trimmed V and J ends, which lost 3 bases and 7 bases, there was a span of 28 bases. The CDR3 sequence is 18 residues long. The CDR3 spells CASSSRTNAQADQGGYTF. The CDR3 DNA reads as TGTGCCAGCAGCTCGAGAACAAACGCGCAGGCGGACCAGGGTGGCTACACCTTC.

V gene TRBV25-1 combines with J gene TRBJ2-3; no clear D gene. V shed 4 bases and J shed 0 bases, with 11 bases lying between them. This CDR3 region has 15 residues. In germline, CDR1 is MGHDK, CDR2 SYGVNS. CDR3 sequence (DNA): TGTGCCAGCAGTGGTGGGCATTTCAGCACAGATACGCAGTATTTT. It yields the protein CASSGGHFSTDTQYF.

The rearrangement links TRBV6-2 or TRBV6-3 to TRBJ2-3; 11 bases align to TRBD2. Per germline, CDR1 MNHEY and CDR2 SVGEGT. This CDR3 comprises 17 residues. Trimming removed 4 bases from V and 2 bases from J; junction bases left unmatched: 8. CDR3 DNA: TGTGCCAGCAGTTTCTCCCGACTAGCGGGGAACACAGATACGCAGTATTTT. Translation: CASSFSRLAGNTDTQYF.

This chain connects TRBV5-4 to TRBJ1-3, with a possible D match to TRBD1 (5 bases). The ends were cut back, 0 bases at V and 4 bases at J, with 11 bases in the middle. Germline CDR1 reads SGHNT; CDR2 reads YYREEE (reference sequence). The CDR3 is 15 amino acids. The CDR3 loop is CASSLDGPGGNTIYF. In DNA form, the CDR3 reads TGTGCCAGCAGCTTGGACGGGCCAGGGGGAAACACCATATATTTT. Filled out from reference TRBV5-4 and TRBJ1-3, the complete variable domain reads ETGVTQSPTHLIKTRGQQVTLRCSSQSGHNTVSWYQQALGQGPQFIFQYYREEENGRGNFPPRFSGLQFPNYSSELNVNALELDDSALYLCASSLDGPGGNTIYFGEGSWLTVV.

The chain is built from TRBV5-1 and TRBJ1-6; 10 nucleotides line up with TRBD1. Germline V CDR1 and CDR2: SGHRS, YFSETQ. The CDR3 length is 17 residues. The V segment lost 2 bases and the J segment 10 bases; nucleotides outside the gene matches: 12. The CDR3: CASSFASGTGANSPLHF. The CDR3 DNA reads as TGCGCCAGCAGCTTCGCTTCCGGGACAGGGGCCAACTCACCCCTCCACTTT.

This clone occurred a few times. The V gene is TRBV2, the J gene TRBJ1-1; possible D gene TRBD1, 6 bases. The CDR3 extends over 12 amino acids. Germline V lookup: CDR1 SNHLY, CDR2 FYNNEI. V was pared by 6 bases and J by 10 bases, with 15 bases between. For the CDR3, the DNA is TGTGCCAGCAGGGGAGACAGGCTGCTAGCTTTCTTT. This gives the protein CASRGDRLLAFF.

The chain links TRBV3-1 (or the pseudogene TRBV3-2) to TRBJ1-5; the D gene is possibly TRBD1 (5 bases). This CDR3 contains 15 residues. Between the trimmed V and J ends, which lost 0 bases and 3 bases, there was a span of 9 bases. CDR1 and CDR2 (germline): LGHDT, YNNKEL (reference sequence). In nucleotides, the CDR3 is TGTGCCAGCAGCCAAGACGACAGTTTCAATCAGCCCCAGCATTTT. Translating gives CASSQDDSFNQPQHF.

V and J are TRBV7-9 and TRBJ2-5; the match to TRBD2 covers 12 bases. The CDR3 loop spans 16 amino acids. Germline-derived CDR1 and CDR2 are SEHNR and FQNEAQ (reference sequence). V was clipped by 4 bases and J by 5 bases; unmatched bases: 8. CDR3 DNA sequence: TGTGCCAGCAGCTCCCCCGGACTAGCGGGGTTGGAGACCCAGTACTTC. Its protein is CASSSPGLAGLETQYF.

The CDR3 loop is CASSFLALSTDTQYF. The CDR3 DNA is TGTGCCAGCAGTTTTCTAGCGTTAAGCACAGATACGCAGTATTTT. The V gene is TRBV11-2, the J gene TRBJ2-3; a weak D match, TRBD2 (6 bases). V gave up 6 bases and J gave up 0 bases, with 13 bases separating them. The CDR3 has 15 residues. CDR1 and CDR2 from the germline V gene are SGHAT and FQNNGV.

J is TRBJ1-5 and V is TRBV24-1; D perhaps matches TRBD1 (5 bases). Between the trimmed V and J ends, which lost 3 bases and 9 bases, there was a span of 11 bases. The CDR3 totals 13 residues. Germline lookup yields CDR1 KGHDR and CDR2 SFDVKD. The CDR3 sequence is CATSDRGGGPQHF. CDR3 nucleotides: TGTGCCACCAGTGATAGGGGCGGTGGGCCCCAGCATTTT.

The rearrangement joins TRBV7-2 to TRBJ1-2, with 7 bases identical to TRBD1. This CDR3 comprises 15 residues. The J segment lost 0 bases and the V segment lost 1 base, leaving 2 bases of the junction unmatched. Germline values: CDR1 SGHTA, CDR2 FQGNSA. CDR3 DNA sequence: TGTGCCAGCAGCTTAGACCAGGGGGCTAACTATGGCTACACCTTC. This codes for CASSLDQGANYGYTF.

This chain uses TRBV4-3 with TRBJ2-6, with D maybe TRBD2 (7 bases). The germline V gene encodes CDR1 LGHNA and CDR2 YSLEER. V was clipped by 8 bases and J by 4 bases, with 21 bases between them. The CDR3 sequence is 17 residues long. CDR3 nucleotide sequence: TGCGCCAGCTGCGCAGTAGGGGGGGCGGCGGGGGCCAACGTCCTGACTTTC. Its translation is CASCAVGGAAGANVLTF.

V is TRBV2 and J is TRBJ2-3; no clear D gene. V was pared by 5 bases and J by 2 bases, with 11 bases between. Germline V gene lookup returns CDR1 SNHLY and CDR2 FYNNEI. The CDR3 contains 14 residues. The CDR3 DNA follows: TGTGCCAGCAGTTATACAGAAGTCACAGATACGCAGTATTTT. It translates to CASSYTEVTDTQYF.

In its sample, this clone was seen a few times. CDR3 DNA sequence: TGTGCCAGCTCACCACCGGGCCACCGAAACACCATATATTTT. Translation gives CASSPPGHRNTIYF. The chain is built from TRBV18 and TRBJ1-3; no reliable D call. Germline V gene data show CDR1 as KGHSH and CDR2 as LQKENI. Deletions cut 0 bases from V and 5 bases from J, with 8 bases between. This CDR3 region has 14 residues.

This clone was recorded a few times. The gene calls are TRBV6-2 or TRBV6-3 and TRBJ1-4, with TRBD1 identical over 7 bases. The V gene end was trimmed by 6 bases and the J gene end by 11 bases; junction bases not matched to a gene: 6. CDR1 and CDR2 (germline): MNHEY, SVGEGT. The CDR3 is 12 residues long. The CDR3 DNA follows: TGTGCCAGCAGCCCGACAGGGTCTAAACTGTTTTTT. This translates into CASSPTGSKLFF.

CDR3 sequence reads: CASNNRGVPSTDTQYF. The CDR3 region has the DNA TGTGCCAGTAACAACAGGGGGGTCCCTAGCACAGATACGCAGTATTTT. This chain connects TRBV19 to TRBJ2-3; TRBD1 matches 8 bases. V trimming: 7 bases; J trimming: 0 bases; junction bases outside the gene matches: 9. The CDR3 is 16 residues long. Germline V lookup: CDR1 LNHDA, CDR2 SQIVND (reference sequence).

This rearrangement joins TRBV5-5 to TRBJ2-1, with 7 bases that match TRBD1. The junction had 11 bases not matched to a gene; V was cut back by 2 bases and J by 9 bases. CDR3 size: 15 residues. Looked up from germline, CDR1 is SGHKS and CDR2 is YYEKEE (reference sequence). CDR3 sequence: CASSFLPGGPGEQFF. The DNA for the CDR3 is TGTGCCAGCAGCTTCCTTCCAGGGGGACCAGGTGAGCAGTTCTTC.

The CDR3 reads CASSLGQGHTEAFF. DNA for the CDR3: TGCGCCAGCAGCTTGGGACAGGGACACACTGAAGCTTTCTTT. The chain joins TRBV5-1 to TRBJ1-1, with TRBD1 identical over 7 bases. This CDR3 contains 14 residues. Germline CDR1 SGHRS, CDR2 YFSETQ. V shed 0 bases, J shed 3 bases, and the junction held 2 bases outside the gene matches.